The clone carrying this T cell receptor (beta chain) was observed a handful of times. Sequencing used immunoSEQ v3. Profiled with immunoSEQ multiplex PCR; TCRdb holds only in-frame clones, not every one. The sample yields thousands of clones, nearly 75% seen once. This entry is derived from a study of TIL therapy for anti-PD-1-resistant metastatic lung cancer. The V and J ends lost 8 bases and 2 bases respectively, with 13 bases between them. This CDR3 spans 13 amino acids. Germline V gene sequence: CDR1 WNHNN, CDR2 SYGVQD (reference sequence). The sample's time point: pre-treatment sample, taken before nivolumab and TIL therapy. Tumor tissue came from excised metastases, mostly pleural nodules or supraclavicular lymph nodes.

The input for sequencing was tumor tissue, taken at baseline. The chain links TRBV10-1 to TRBJ2-7; TRBD2 is a possible D gene (6 bases). The source of this sequence is a person aged 25 to 85 with non-small cell lung cancer. CDR3 residues: CASAVSGTYEQYF. Written as DNA, the CDR3 is TGCGCCAGCGCAGTTAGCGGCACCTACGAGCAGTACTTC.